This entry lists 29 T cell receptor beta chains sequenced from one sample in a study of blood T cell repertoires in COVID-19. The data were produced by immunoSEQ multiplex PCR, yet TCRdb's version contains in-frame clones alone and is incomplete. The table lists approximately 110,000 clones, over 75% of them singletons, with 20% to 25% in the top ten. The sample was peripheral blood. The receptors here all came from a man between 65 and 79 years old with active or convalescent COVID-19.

This chain's CDR3 is CASSLSGRETDTQYF. The CDR3 DNA reads TGTGCCAGCAGCTTAAGCGGGAGGGAGACAGATACGCAGTATTTT. The chain employs TRBV7-6 and TRBJ2-3; TRBD2 matches at 10 bases. Germline trimming cut 2 bases from V and 3 bases from J; bases unmatched to any gene: 2. CDR3 length equals 15 residues. The germline CDR1 and CDR2 sequences are SGHVS and FNYEAQ.

DNA for the CDR3: TGCGCCAGCAGCCAAGTATCGGGACAGGGTTATGGCTACACCTTC. Its translation is CASSQVSGQGYGYTF. The chain joins TRBV4-1 to TRBJ1-2, with TRBD1 matching 9 bases. Trimming at V came to 1 base and at J to 5 bases, leaving 5 bases not matched to a gene. The CDR3 has 15 residues. CDR1 and CDR2 (germline): MGHRA, YSYEKL.

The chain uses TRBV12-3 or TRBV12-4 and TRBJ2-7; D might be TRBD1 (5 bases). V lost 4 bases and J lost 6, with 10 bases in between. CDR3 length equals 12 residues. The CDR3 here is CASSSGWGEQYF. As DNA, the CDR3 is TGTGCCAGCAGTTCAGGGTGGGGCGAGCAGTACTTC.

In DNA form, the CDR3 reads TGTGCCAGCAGCTTAGAAGTTGGCGGAAACACCATATATTTT. Translation: CASSLEVGGNTIYF. The genes are TRBV7-2 and TRBJ1-3; D gene ambiguous. The CDR3 runs 14 residues. Between the trimmed V and J ends, which lost 1 base and 4 bases, there was a span of 8 bases. Germline V lookup: CDR1 SGHTA, CDR2 FQGNSA.

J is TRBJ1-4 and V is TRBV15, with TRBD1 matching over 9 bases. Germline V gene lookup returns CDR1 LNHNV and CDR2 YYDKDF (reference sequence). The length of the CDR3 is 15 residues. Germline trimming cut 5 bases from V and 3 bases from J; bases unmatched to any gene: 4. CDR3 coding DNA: TGTGCCACCAGCTCCCGGACAGGGGCTAATGAAAAACTGTTTTTT. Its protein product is CATSSRTGANEKLFF. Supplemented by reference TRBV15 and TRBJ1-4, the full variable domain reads DAMVIQNPRYQVTQFGKPVTLSCSQTLNHNVMYWYQQKSSQAPKLLFHYYDKDFNNEADTPDNFQSRRPNTSFCFLDIRSPGLGDTAMYLCATSSRTGANEKLFFGSGTQLSVL.

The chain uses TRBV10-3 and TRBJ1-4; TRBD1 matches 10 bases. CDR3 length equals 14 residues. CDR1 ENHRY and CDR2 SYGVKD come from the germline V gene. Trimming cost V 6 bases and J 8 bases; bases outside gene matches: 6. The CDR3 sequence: CAIRDSGQGEKLFF. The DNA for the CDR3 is TGTGCCATCAGGGACTCGGGACAGGGGGAAAAACTGTTTTTT.

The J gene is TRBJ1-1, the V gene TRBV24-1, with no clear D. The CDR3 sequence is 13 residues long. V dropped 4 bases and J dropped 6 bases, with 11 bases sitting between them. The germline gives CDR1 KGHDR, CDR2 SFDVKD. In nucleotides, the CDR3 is TGTGCCACCAGTGACTCGACACCTTCTGAAGCTTTCTTT. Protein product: CATSDSTPSEAFF.

The CDR3 bases are TGTGCCAGCAGCTTATTTAACTCTGGAAACACCATATATTTT. This codes for CASSLFNSGNTIYF. This chain links TRBV11-2 with TRBJ1-3; D unresolved. Germline V CDR1 and CDR2: SGHAT, FQNNGV. The CDR3 loop spans 14 amino acids. Trimming took 2 bases from V and 0 from J, leaving 5 bases between them.

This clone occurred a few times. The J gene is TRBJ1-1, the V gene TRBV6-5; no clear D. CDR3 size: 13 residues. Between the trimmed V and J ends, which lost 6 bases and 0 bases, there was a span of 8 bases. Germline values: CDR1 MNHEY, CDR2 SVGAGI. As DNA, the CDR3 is TGTGCCAGCAGGAGTATCTTGAACACTGAAGCTTTCTTT. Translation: CASRSILNTEAFF.

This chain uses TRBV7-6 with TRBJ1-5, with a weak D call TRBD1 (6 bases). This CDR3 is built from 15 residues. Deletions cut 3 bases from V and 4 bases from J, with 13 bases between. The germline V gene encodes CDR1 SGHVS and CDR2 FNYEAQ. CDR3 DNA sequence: TGTGCCAGCAGCTTTTCGGACAGTGAGAATCAGCCCCAGCATTTT. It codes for CASSFSDSENQPQHF.

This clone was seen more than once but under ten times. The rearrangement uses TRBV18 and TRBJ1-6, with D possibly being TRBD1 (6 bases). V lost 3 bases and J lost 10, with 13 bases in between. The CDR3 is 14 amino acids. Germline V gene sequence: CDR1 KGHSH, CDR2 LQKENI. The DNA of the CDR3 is TGTGCCAGCTCACCCCTCGACAGGCAATCACCCCTCCACTTT. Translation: CASSPLDRQSPLHF.

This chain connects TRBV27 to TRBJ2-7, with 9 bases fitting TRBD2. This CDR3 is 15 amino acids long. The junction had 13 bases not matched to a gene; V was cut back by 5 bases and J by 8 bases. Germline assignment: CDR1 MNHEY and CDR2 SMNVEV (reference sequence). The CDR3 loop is CASSIQRGAPTQQYF. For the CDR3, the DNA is TGTGCCAGCAGTATCCAGCGGGGGGCGCCTACGCAGCAGTACTTC.

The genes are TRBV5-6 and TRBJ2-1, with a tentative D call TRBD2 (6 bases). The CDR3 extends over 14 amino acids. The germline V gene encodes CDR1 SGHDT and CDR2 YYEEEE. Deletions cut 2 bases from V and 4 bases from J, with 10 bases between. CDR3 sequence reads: CASSLDGSYNEQFF. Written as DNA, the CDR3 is TGTGCCAGCAGCTTAGACGGGAGTTACAATGAGCAGTTCTTC.

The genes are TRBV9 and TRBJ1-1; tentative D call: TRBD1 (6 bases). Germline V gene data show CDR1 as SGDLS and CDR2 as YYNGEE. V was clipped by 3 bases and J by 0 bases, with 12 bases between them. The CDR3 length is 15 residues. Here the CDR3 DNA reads TGTGCCAGCAGCGGAAGGGGGGGTATGAACACTGAAGCTTTCTTT. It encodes CASSGRGGMNTEAFF.

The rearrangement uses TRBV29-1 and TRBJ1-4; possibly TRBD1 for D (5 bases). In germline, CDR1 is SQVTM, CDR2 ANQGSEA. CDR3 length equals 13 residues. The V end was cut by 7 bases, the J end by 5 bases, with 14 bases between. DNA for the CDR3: TGCAGCGCCGAGTGGGGCAGGAATGAAAAACTGTTTTTT. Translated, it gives CSAEWGRNEKLFF.

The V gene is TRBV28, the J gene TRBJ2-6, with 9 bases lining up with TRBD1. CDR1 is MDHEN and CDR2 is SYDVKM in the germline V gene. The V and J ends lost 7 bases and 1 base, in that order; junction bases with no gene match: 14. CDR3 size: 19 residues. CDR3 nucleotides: TGTGCCAGCACCACCCCCCGGGACAGGGTTAAGTCTGGGGCCAACGTCCTGACTTTC. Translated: CASTTPRDRVKSGANVLTF. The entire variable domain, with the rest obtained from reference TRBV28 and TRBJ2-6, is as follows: DVKVTQSSRYLVKRTGEKVFLECVQDMDHENMFWYRQDPGLGLRLIYFSYDVKMKEKGDIPEGYSVSREKKERFSLILESASTNQTSMYLCASTTPRDRVKSGANVLTFGAGSRLTVL.

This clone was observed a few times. The CDR3 region is CASSAGPGNQPQHF. The CDR3 DNA follows: TGTGCCAGTAGTGCGGGGCCAGGGAATCAGCCCCAGCATTTT. The chain carries TRBV19 and TRBJ1-5; D may be TRBD1 (5 bases). Per germline, CDR1 LNHDA and CDR2 SQIVND (reference sequence). The CDR3 has 14 residues. Trimming cost V 5 bases and J 4 bases, with 12 bases left between them.

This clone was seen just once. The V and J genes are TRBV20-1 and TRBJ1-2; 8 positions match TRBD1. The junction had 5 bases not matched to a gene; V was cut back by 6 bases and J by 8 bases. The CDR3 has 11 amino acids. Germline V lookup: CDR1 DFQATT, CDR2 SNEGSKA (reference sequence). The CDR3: CSAVQGGGYTF. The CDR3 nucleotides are TGCAGTGCGGTACAGGGGGGCGGCTACACCTTC.

The CDR3 DNA follows: TGCGCCAGCAGCTTGTCCGGGGAAACTGGAAACACCATATATTTT. As protein: CASSLSGETGNTIYF. The chain is built from TRBV5-1 and TRBJ1-3; no reliable D call. V dropped 1 base and J dropped 2 bases, with 10 bases sitting between them. Looked up from germline, CDR1 is SGHRS and CDR2 is YFSETQ. The length of the CDR3 is 15 residues.

The CDR3 coding sequence is TGTGCCAGCAAGGCGGGGGGGGACACCGGGGAGCTGTTTTTT. It translates to CASKAGGDTGELFF. The J gene is TRBJ2-2, the V gene TRBV2; the match to TRBD2 covers 9 bases. V lost 7 bases and J lost 3; bases outside the gene matches: 3. Germline values: CDR1 SNHLY, CDR2 FYNNEI. The CDR3 has 14 residues.

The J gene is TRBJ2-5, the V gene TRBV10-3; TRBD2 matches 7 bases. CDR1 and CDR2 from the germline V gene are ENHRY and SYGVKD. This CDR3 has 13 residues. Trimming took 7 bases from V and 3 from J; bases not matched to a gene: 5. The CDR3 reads CAIKRLAEETQYF. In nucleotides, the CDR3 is TGTGCCATCAAAAGGCTAGCGGAAGAGACCCAGTACTTC.

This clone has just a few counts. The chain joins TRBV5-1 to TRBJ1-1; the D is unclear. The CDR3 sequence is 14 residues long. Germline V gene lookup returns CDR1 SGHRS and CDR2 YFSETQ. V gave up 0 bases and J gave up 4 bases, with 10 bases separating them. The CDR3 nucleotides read TGCGCCAGCAGCTTGGAACGGGTCGGCACTGAAGCTTTCTTT. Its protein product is CASSLERVGTEAFF. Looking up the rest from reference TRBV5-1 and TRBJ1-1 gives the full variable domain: KAGVTQTPRYLIKTRGQQVTLSCSPISGHRSVSWYQQTPGQGLQFLFEYFSETQRNKGNFPGRFSGRQFSNSRSEMNVSTLELGDSALYLCASSLERVGTEAFFGQGTRLTVV.

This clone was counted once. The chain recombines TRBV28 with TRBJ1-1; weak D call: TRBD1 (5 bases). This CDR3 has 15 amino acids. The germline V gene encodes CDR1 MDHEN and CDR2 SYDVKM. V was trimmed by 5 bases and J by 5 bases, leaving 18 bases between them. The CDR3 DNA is TGTGCCAGCAGTCCCCCTCTTCTCGGGGGGACTGAAGCTTTCTTT. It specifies CASSPPLLGGTEAFF. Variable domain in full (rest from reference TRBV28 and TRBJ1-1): DVKVTQSSRYLVKRTGEKVFLECVQDMDHENMFWYRQDPGLGLRLIYFSYDVKMKEKGDIPEGYSVSREKKERFSLILESASTNQTSMYLCASSPPLLGGTEAFFGQGTRLTVV.

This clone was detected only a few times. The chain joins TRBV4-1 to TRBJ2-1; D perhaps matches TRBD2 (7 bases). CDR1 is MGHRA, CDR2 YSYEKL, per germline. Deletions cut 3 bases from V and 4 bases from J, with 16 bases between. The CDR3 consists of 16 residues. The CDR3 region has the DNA TGCGCCAGCAGCCAGTTAGGGCGGGGGCCTTACAATGAGCAGTTCTTC. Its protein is CASSQLGRGPYNEQFF.

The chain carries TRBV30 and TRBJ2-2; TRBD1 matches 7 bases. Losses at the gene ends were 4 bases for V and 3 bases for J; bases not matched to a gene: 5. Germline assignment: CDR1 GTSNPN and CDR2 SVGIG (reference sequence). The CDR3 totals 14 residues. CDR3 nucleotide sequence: TGTGCCTGGATGGGGGACAGTTACACCGGGGAGCTGTTTTTT. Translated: CAWMGDSYTGELFF.

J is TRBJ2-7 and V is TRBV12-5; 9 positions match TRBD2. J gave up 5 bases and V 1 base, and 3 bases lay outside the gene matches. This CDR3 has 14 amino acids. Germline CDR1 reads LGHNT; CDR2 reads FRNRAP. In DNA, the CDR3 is TGTGCTAGTGGTTTGGGTAGCGGGAGAGACGAGCAGTACTTC. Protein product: CASGLGSGRDEQYF.

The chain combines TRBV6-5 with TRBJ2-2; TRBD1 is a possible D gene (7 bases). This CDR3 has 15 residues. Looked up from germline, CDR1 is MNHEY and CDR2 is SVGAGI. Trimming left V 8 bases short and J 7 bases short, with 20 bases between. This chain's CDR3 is CASSPGGRGRGELFF. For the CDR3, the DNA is TGTGCCAGCTCCCCAGGGGGTCGGGGGCGCGGGGAGCTGTTTTTT.

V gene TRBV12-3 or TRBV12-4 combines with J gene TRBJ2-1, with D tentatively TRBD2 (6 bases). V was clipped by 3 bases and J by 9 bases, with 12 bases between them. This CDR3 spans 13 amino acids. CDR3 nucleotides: TGTGCCAGCAGTTTGGGCGGGATAAGTGAGCAGTTCTTC. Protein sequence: CASSLGGISEQFF.

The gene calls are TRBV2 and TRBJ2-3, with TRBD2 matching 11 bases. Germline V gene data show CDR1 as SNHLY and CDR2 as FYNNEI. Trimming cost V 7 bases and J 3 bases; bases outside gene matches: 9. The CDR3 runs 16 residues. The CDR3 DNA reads TGTGCCAGCAAAGGGACTAGCGGAGACGATACAGATACGCAGTATTTT. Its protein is CASKGTSGDDTDTQYF.